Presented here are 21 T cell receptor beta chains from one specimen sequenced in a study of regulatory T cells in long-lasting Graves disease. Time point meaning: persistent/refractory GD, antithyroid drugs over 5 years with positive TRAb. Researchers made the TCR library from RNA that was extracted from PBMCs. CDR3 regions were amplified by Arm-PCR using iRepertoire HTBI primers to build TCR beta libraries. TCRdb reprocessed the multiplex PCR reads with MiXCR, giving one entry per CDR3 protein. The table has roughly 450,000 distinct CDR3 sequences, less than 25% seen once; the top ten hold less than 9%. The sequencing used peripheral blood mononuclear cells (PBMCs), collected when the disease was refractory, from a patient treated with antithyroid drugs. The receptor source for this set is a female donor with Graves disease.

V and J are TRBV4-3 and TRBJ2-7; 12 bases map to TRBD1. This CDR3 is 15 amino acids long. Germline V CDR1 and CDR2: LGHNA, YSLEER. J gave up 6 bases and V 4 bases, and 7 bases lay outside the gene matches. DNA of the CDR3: TGCGCCAGCAGCCGATCCGGGACAGGGGGCGGCGAGCAGTACTTC. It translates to CASSRSGTGGGEQYF.

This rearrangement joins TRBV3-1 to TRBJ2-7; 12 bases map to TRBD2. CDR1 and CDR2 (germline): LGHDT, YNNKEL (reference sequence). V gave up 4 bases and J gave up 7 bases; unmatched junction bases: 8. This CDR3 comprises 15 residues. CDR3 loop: CASSPTLAGGREQYF. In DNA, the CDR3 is TGTGCCAGCAGCCCAACACTAGCGGGAGGTAGGGAGCAGTACTTC.

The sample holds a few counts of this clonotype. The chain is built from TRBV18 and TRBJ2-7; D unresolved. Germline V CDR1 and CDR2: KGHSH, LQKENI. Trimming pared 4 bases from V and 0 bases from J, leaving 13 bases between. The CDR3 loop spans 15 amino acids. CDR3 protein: CASSLISVSSYEQYF. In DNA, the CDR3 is TGTGCCAGCTCACTGATCTCCGTCAGCTCCTACGAGCAGTACTTC.

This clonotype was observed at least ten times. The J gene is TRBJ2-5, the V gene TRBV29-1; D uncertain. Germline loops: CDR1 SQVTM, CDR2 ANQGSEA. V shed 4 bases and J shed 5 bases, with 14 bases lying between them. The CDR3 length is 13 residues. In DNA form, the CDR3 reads TGCAGCGTTGGAGATGGGCTGGGGGAGACCCAGTACTTC. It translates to CSVGDGLGETQYF.

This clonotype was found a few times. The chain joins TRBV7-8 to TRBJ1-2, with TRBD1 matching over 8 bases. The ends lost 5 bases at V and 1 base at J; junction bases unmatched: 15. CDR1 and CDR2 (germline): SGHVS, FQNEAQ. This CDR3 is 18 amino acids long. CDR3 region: CASSTNPRSGGGNYGYTF. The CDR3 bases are TGTGCCAGCAGCACAAACCCCCGATCAGGGGGCGGTAACTATGGCTACACCTTC.

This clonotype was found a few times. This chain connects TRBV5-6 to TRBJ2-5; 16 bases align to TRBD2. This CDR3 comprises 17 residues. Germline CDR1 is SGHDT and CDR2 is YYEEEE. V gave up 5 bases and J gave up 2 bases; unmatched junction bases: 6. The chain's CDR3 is CASSGGTSGRVQETQYF. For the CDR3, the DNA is TGTGCCAGCAGTGGGGGGACTAGCGGGAGGGTACAAGAGACCCAGTACTTC.

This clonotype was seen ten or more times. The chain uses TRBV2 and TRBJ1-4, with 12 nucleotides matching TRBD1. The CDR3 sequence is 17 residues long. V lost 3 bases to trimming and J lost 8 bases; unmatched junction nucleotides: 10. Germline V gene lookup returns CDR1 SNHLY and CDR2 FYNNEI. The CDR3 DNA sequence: TGTGCCAGCAGTGAGACCCTCGGGACAGGGGGCAGAGAAAAACTGTTTTTT. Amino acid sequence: CASSETLGTGGREKLFF.

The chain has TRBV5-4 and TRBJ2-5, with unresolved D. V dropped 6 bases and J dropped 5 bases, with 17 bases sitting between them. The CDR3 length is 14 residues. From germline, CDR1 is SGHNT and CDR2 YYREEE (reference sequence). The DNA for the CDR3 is TGTGCCAGCACCCCTAACGTGGTAGGGGAGACCCAGTACTTC. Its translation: CASTPNVVGETQYF.

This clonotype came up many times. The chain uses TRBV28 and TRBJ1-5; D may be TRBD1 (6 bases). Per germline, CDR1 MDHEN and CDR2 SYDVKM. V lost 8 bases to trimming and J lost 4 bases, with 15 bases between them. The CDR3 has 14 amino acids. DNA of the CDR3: TGTGCCAGCCTACAGGGAGGGGATAATCAGCCCCAGCATTTT. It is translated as CASLQGGDNQPQHF.

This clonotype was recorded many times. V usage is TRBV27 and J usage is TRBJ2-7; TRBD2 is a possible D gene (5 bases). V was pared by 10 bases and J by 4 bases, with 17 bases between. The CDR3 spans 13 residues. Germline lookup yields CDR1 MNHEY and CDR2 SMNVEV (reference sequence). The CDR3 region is CATLPSGRYEQYF. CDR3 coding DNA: TGTGCCACACTGCCGAGCGGTCGTTACGAGCAGTACTTC.

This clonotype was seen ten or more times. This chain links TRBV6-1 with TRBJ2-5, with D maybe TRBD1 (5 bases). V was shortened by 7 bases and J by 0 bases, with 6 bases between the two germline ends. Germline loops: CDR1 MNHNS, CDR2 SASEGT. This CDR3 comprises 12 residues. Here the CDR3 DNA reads TGTGCCAGCAAGACAGACCAAGAGACCCAGTACTTC. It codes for CASKTDQETQYF.

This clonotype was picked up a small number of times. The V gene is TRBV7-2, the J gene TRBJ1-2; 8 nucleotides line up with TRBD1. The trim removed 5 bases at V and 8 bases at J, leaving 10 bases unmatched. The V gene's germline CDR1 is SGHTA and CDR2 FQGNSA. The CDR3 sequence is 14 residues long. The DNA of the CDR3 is TGTGCCAGCAGCGCAACAGGGGGGGACTGGGGCTACACCTTC. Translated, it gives CASSATGGDWGYTF.

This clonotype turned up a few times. The CDR3 sequence is CASSERATEAFF. The CDR3 region has the DNA TGTGCCAGCAGCGAACGGGCCACTGAAGCTTTCTTT. The chain couples TRBV19 to TRBJ1-1, with D unclear. Per the germline V gene, CDR1 is LNHDA and CDR2 is SQIVND (reference sequence). The ends were cut back, 9 bases at V and 4 bases at J, with 12 bases in the middle. The length of the CDR3 is 12 residues.

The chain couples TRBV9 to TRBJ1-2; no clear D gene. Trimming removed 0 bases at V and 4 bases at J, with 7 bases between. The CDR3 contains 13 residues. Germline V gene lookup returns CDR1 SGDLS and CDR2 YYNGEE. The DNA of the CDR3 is TGTGCCAGCAGCGTAGGCAGGACCTATGGCTACACCTTC. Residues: CASSVGRTYGYTF.

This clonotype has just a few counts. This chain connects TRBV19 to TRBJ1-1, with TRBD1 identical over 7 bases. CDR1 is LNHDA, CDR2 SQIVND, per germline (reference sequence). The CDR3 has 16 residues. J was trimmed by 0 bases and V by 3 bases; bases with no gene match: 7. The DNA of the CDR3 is TGTGCCAGTAGTATCGAAGAGGGGGCCATGAACACTGAAGCTTTCTTT. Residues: CASSIEEGAMNTEAFF. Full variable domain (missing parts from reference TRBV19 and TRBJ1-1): DGGITQSPKYLFRKEGQNVTLSCEQNLNHDAMYWYRQDPGQGLRLIYYSQIVNDFQKGDIAEGYSVSREKKESFPLTVTSAQKNPTAFYLCASSIEEGAMNTEAFFGQGTRLTVV.

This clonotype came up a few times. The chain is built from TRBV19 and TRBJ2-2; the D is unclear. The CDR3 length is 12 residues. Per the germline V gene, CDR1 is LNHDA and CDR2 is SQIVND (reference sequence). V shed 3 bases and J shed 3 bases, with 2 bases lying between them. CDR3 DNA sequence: TGTGCCAGTAGTATCGACACCGGGGAGCTGTTTTTT. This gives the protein CASSIDTGELFF.

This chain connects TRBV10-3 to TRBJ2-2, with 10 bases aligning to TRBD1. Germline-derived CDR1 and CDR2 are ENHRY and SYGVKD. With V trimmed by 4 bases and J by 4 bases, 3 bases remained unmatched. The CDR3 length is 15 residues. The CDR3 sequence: CAISGQGAFTGELFF. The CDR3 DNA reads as TGTGCCATCAGTGGACAGGGGGCTTTCACCGGGGAGCTGTTTTTT.

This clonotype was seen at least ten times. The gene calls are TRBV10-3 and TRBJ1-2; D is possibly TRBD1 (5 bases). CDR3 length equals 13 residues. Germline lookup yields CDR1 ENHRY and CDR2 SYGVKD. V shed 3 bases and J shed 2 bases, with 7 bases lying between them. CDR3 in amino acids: CAISDGGNYGYTF. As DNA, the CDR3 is TGTGCCATCAGTGATGGGGGAAACTATGGCTACACCTTC.

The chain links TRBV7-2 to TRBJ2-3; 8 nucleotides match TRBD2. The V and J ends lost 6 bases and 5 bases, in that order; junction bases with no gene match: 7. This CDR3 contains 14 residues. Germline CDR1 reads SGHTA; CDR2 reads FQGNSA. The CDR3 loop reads CASRFPGGRDTQYF. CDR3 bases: TGTGCCAGCAGGTTCCCGGGGGGGAGAGATACGCAGTATTTT.

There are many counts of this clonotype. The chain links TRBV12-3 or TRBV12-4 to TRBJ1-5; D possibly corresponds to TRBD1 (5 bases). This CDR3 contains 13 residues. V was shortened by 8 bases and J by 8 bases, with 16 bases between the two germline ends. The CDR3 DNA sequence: TGTGCCAGCTGCCGGGCCCTCAGGGAGCCCCAGCATTTT. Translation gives CASCRALREPQHF.

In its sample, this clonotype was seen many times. The CDR3 DNA reads as TGTGCCAGCAAACCCGAAAGTAGGGAGACCCAGTACTTC. This encodes CASKPESRETQYF. The genes are TRBV2 and TRBJ2-5, with unresolved D. The CDR3 extends over 13 amino acids. Germline V gene data show CDR1 as SNHLY and CDR2 as FYNNEI. Trimming shortened V by 7 bases and J by 5 bases, and 14 bases separated the two germline ends.